The source of this TCR beta chain is a study of cytomegalovirus exposure and HLA in healthy donors. Study-wide results and limits: Information on immune exposure was restricted to one variable (CMV serostatus).

Concerning this clone: What it recognizes is unknown.

The study ran its PCR with 60 Vbeta and 13 Jbeta primers. TCRdb keeps only in-frame clones here, not all; method: immunoSEQ multiplex PCR. The sample has about 160,000 clones. Source material: PBMCs. The TCR was taken from a woman aged 55-69 years in good health and CMV-seronegative.

CDR3 nucleotides: TGCGCCAGCAGCTTGGCGGCGGGGTACGAGCAGTACTTC. Protein product: CASSLAAGYEQYF. V is TRBV5-1 and J is TRBJ2-7, with D possibly TRBD2 on 6 matching bases. Trimming took 0 bases from V and 4 from J, leaving 8 bases between them. Germline values: CDR1 SGHRS, CDR2 YFSETQ. The CDR3 covers 13 residues.